This is a list of T cell receptor beta chains from one sample in a study of response to subunit inactivated influenza vaccine. TCRdb reanalysed the RT-PCR reads using MiXCR and keeps one entry per CDR3 protein. There are 600,000 to 850,000 distinct CDR3 sequences in the sample; around 13% occur only once, and 7.5% to 9% lies in the top ten. Material: PBMCs from blood, obtained 14 to 15 days before vaccination. Every receptor here comes from a man in his fifties who received an inactivated influenza vaccine. CDR3s include the opening cysteine and the closing phenylalanine or tryptophan. Fields, in order: V gene, J gene, CDR3 protein.

TRBV30	TRBJ1-2	CAWSQGGRKGYTF
TRBV20-1	TRBJ2-3	CSATMGLGTDTQYF
TRBV27	TRBJ2-1	CASSPRGLAGVYNEQFF
TRBV6-5	TRBJ2-6	CASSSRAFGANVLTF
TRBV5-1	TRBJ1-2	CASSFEGSDYGYTF
TRBV2	TRBJ1-1	CASSEKAEAFF
TRBV4-3	TRBJ1-1	CASSQASALNTEAFF
TRBV6-1	TRBJ2-5	CAANSGEGQETQYF
TRBV27	TRBJ2-7	CASSFGTRPPYEQYF
TRBV7-2	TRBJ2-7	CASRPGLAADEQYF
TRBV5-4	TRBJ2-3	CASSGREGFTDTQYF
TRBV11-1	TRBJ2-5	CASSHGLAGVLPSETQYF
TRBV12-3/TRBV12-4	TRBJ2-3	CASSFGTAQYF
TRBV5-1	TRBJ2-3	CASSRRTGDTQYF
TRBV4-1	TRBJ2-7	CASSQVAGGPYEQYF
TRBV7-2	TRBJ1-5	CASSQQGAGNQPQHF
TRBV20-1	TRBJ2-5	CSARVDTGAGETQYF
TRBV12-3/TRBV12-4	TRBJ2-5	CASSPKRGYQETQYF
TRBV28	TRBJ1-6	CASRRQASYNSPLHF
TRBV12-3/TRBV12-4	TRBJ2-3	CASRAGPSTDTQYF
TRBV7-9	TRBJ2-7	CASSWNRVPGHEQYF
TRBV6-1	TRBJ2-4	CASSEKMGPLAKNIQYF
TRBV6-5	TRBJ1-6	CASSYKPPWEVYNSPLHF
TRBV5-1	TRBJ1-2	CASSLGAKYGYTF
TRBV6-5	TRBJ2-7	CASSSPRTSGSFNEQYF
TRBV9	TRBJ1-5	CASSVTDGPNQPQHF
TRBV15	TRBJ2-1	CATSREGVGVNNEQFF
TRBV6-2/TRBV6-3	TRBJ2-1	CATGTSGYNEQFF
TRBV4-3	TRBJ1-1	CASRTIGSLNTEAFF
TRBV27	TRBJ2-1	CASKIAGGVNEQFF
TRBV5-6	TRBJ1-2	CASSAGDRGGYTF
TRBV29-1	TRBJ2-5	CSVERDGGQETQYF
TRBV4-3	TRBJ2-6	CASSQGVGIRGPSGANVLTF
TRBV24-1	TRBJ2-5	CATSDSGVVQETQYF
TRBV15	TRBJ1-1	CATSRDLDRRVSEAFF
TRBV3-1	TRBJ2-5	CASYGGLQETQYF
TRBV5-1	TRBJ2-7	CASSEGLGGGTYEQYF
TRBV2	TRBJ2-1	CASSEAAGRHREQFF
TRBV12-3/TRBV12-4	TRBJ1-1	CASAFNGRAFF
TRBV11-1	TRBJ2-2	CASSLLQGSGDTGELFF
TRBV5-1	TRBJ1-1	CASSPLTGGGGNTEAFF
TRBV12-3/TRBV12-4	TRBJ2-7	CASSLLAGRSGEQYF
TRBV5-1	TRBJ1-4	CASSFEPGWGNEKLFF
TRBV4-3	TRBJ2-2	CASSQDSHTGELFF
TRBV10-3	TRBJ1-2	CAIRTGQGIYGYTF